A selection of T cell receptor beta chains follows, all from one sample in a study of T cells in Graves' hyperthyroidism and ophthalmopathy. Each CDR3 protein is one row after TCRdb ran MiXCR on the multiplex PCR reads. The sample holds more than 350,000 distinct CDR3 sequences, 14% to 15% seen once. Source material: blood. Source of these receptors: a woman aged 25 to 39 with Graves' hyperthyroidism. Both conserved end residues are part of each CDR3. The order of the fields is J gene, V gene, clone size, D gene, CDR3 protein, CDR3 DNA. A D gene is named only where the DNA matches it firmly. Clone size appears in some rows only: once, few, many, or a class for an expanded clone.

TRBJ2-1 TRBV7-6 . TRBD2 CASSPNLAGWDEQFF TGTGCCAGCAGCCCCAATTTAGCGGGATGGGATGAGCAGTTCTTC
TRBJ2-2 TRBV7-8 . . CATRTGANTGELFF TGTGCCACCCGGACGGGCGCGAACACCGGGGAGCTGTTTTTT
TRBJ1-2 TRBV27 many . CASSVGSPNYGYTF TGTGCCAGCAGCGTGGGGTCCCCTAACTATGGCTACACCTTC
TRBJ2-3 TRBV18 . . CASSPPGRGPDTQYF TGTGCCAGCTCACCGCCGGGAAGGGGTCCAGATACGCAGTATTTT
TRBJ1-4 TRBV4-1 . . CASRIPGATNEKLFF TGCGCCAGCAGGATCCCAGGGGCAACTAATGAAAAACTGTTTTTT
TRBJ2-7 TRBV5-1 few . CASSPGGTESYEQYF TGCGCCAGCAGCCCCGGAGGGACAGAGTCATACGAGCAGTACTTC
TRBJ2-3 TRBV28 many TRBD2 CASSPLITSVADTQYF TGTGCCAGCAGTCCTCTAATAACTAGCGTGGCAGATACGCAGTATTTT
TRBJ1-6 TRBV28 . . CASRRTGGSPLHF TGTGCCAGCAGACGAACGGGAGGATCACCCCTCCACTTT
TRBJ1-6 TRBV19 . . CASREEDSPLHF TGTGCCAGTAGAGAAGAAGATTCACCCCTCCACTTT
TRBJ2-3 TRBV10-3 many TRBD2 CATYRTSGSTPDTQYF TGTGCCACCTACCGGACTAGCGGGAGTACCCCAGATACGCAGTATTTT
TRBJ2-5 TRBV11-2 . . CASSTGRLADQETQYF TGTGCCAGCAGCACCGGTCGGTTAGCGGACCAAGAGACCCAGTACTTC
TRBJ2-2 TRBV3-1 . TRBD2 CASSQGHGLAGNTGELFF TGTGCCAGCAGCCAGGGGCACGGGCTAGCGGGAAACACCGGGGAGCTGTTTTTT
TRBJ2-7 TRBV2 many . CASKQGAQALAALLTDEQYF TGTGCCAGCAAACAGGGGGCGCAGGCACTAGCGGCCCTACTAACGGACGAGCAGTACTTC
TRBJ1-1 TRBV14 few . CASSRTQGPTEAFF TGTGCCAGCAGCCGGACTCAGGGGCCCACTGAAGCTTTCTTT
TRBJ2-1 TRBV5-1 . TRBD2 CASSRRGGGDYNYNEQFF TGCGCCAGCAGCCGAAGAGGTGGAGGGGACTACAACTACAATGAGCAGTTCTTC
TRBJ1-1 TRBV5-1 . . CASSSLDARLTEAFF TGCGCCAGCAGTTCTTTGGACGCACGACTCACTGAAGCTTTCTTT
TRBJ1-2 TRBV12-3/TRBV12-4 many . CASSFHGSRGGYTF TGTGCCAGCAGTTTTCATGGCTCCCGAGGGGGCTACACCTTC
TRBJ2-1 TRBV30 many TRBD1 CAWTTGPNEQFF TGTGCCTGGACGACAGGGCCTAATGAGCAGTTCTTC
TRBJ2-3 TRBV5-1 . . CASSFTSGRRSPTDTQYF TGCGCCAGCAGCTTTACATCGGGACGAAGATCCCCCACAGATACGCAGTATTTT
TRBJ2-1 TRBV7-9 few TRBD2 CASSQPSGRRYNEQFF TGTGCCAGCAGCCAACCCAGCGGGAGGCGCTACAATGAGCAGTTCTTC